What follows is one T cell receptor beta chain and its context. The sample comes from a study of T cells expressing NK-cell markers. TCRdb reprocessed the 5' RACE reads, keeping one entry per CDR3 protein, no DNA. The sample totals a few hundred thousand distinct CDR3 sequences. This receptor was obtained from a man aged 18-75 years in good health. Material for sequencing was blood T cells: a sorted CD56 or NKG2C T cell subset, CD4+ or CD8+ T cells, or bulk PBMC T cells (not recorded which).

CDR3: CASSLPGRNQPQHF. The chain links TRBV12-3 or TRBV12-4 to TRBJ1-5; there is no DNA to check the TCRdb D call of TRBD1. CDR3 length: 14 residues.